This T cell receptor (beta chain) was profiled in a study of blood T cell repertoires in COVID-19. Background on the study: PBMCs, B-cell-depleted T cells, or T cells were the source of the cDNA or gDNA that made up the material.

This table comes from immunoSEQ multiplex PCR, and its TCRdb copy is limited to in-frame clones, with some not included. The data hold approximately 60,000 clones, with more than 75% observed a single time. With 1 base removed from V and 1 base from J, the gap between germline ends came to 14 bases. This CDR3 region has 17 residues. Germline CDR1 and CDR2: SGHAT and FQNNGV. The specimen was peripheral blood. The V and J genes are TRBV11-2 and TRBJ2-4; a possible D gene is TRBD2 (5 bases). This receptor was obtained from a man aged 50-59 years with active COVID-19. Here the CDR3 reads CASSLGAEGRAKNIQYF. The CDR3 nucleotides read TGTGCCAGCAGCTTAGGGGCCGAGGGTAGGGCCAAAAACATTCAGTACTTC.